This TCR beta chain emerged from a study of identical twins. This clonotype was counted between two and nine times. Its cognate antigen is unknown. Study-wide results and caveats: For zero-insertion analyses, partial confounding could come from invariant MAIT and iNKT cells. Insertions were reduced in abundant cord blood beta clonotypes but not in memory repertoires.

The CDR3 has 11 amino acids. Trimming shortened V by 8 bases and J by 6 bases, and 11 bases separated the two germline ends. Germline V gene sequence: CDR1 SQVTM, CDR2 ANQGSEA. Each donor (without exception) was a healthy Caucasian. Template switching added a universal primer binding site, and final cDNA carried unique molecular identifiers. TCRdb independently ran MiXCR on the 5' RACE reads; one entry per CDR3 protein. In the table there are approximately 700,000 distinct CDR3 sequences, roughly 6% of which are singletons. The specimen sequenced was naive T cells sorted from blood. This clonotype originated in a young man in good health. The genes are TRBV29-1 and TRBJ2-1; maybe TRBD2 (5 bases). The CDR3 sequence: CSLGLVNEQFF. In nucleotides, the CDR3 is TGCAGCTTAGGACTGGTCAATGAGCAGTTCTTC.